A selection of T cell receptor beta chains follows, all from one sample in a study of blood T cell repertoires in COVID-19. The table came from immunoSEQ multiplex PCR; TCRdb's copy has only in-frame clones and leaves some out. Of more than 85,000 clones listed, about four fifths are singletons. Sequenced input: peripheral blood. These receptors came from a man between 65 and 85 years old with acute or convalescent COVID-19. Each CDR3 is given with its conserved first and last residue. A D gene is named only where the DNA matches it firmly. The size field is filled for only some rows; it gives once, few, many or a size class.

few	TRBV5-1	TRBJ2-6	TRBD1	TGCGCCAGCAGCCCAAGACAGGGGGCCGGGGCCAACGTCCTGACTTTC	CASSPRQGAGANVLTF
NA	TRBV10-2	TRBJ2-1	NA	TGCGCCAGCAGTCCCACAAACAATGAGCAGTTCTTC	CASSPTNNEQFF
few	TRBV6-5	TRBJ2-2	NA	TGTGCCAGCAGTTACTGGAGTACGCCCGGGGAGCTGTTTTTT	CASSYWSTPGELFF
NA	TRBV10-3	TRBJ2-7	TRBD1	TGTGCCATCACCGACAGGGACAGGTACGAGCAGTACTTC	CAITDRDRYEQYF
NA	TRBV5-1	TRBJ2-7	NA	TGCGCCAGCAGCTTGGATTTTGGGGGAGGCATCTCCTACGAGCAGTACTTC	CASSLDFGGGISYEQYF
NA	TRBV3-1/TRBV3-2	TRBJ2-1	TRBD2	TGTGCCAGCAGCGCCGGGACTAGGAAGTTCTTC	CASSAGTRKFF
once	TRBV27	TRBJ1-2	NA	TGTGCCAGCAGTAAAAAGGGTGAGGGTGGCTACACCTTC	CASSKKGEGGYTF
NA	TRBV6-4	TRBJ2-5	NA	TGTGCCAGCAGTGACTCGATTCCGGGACTGCGAGAGACCCAGTACTTC	CASSDSIPGLRETQYF
NA	TRBV6-5	TRBJ2-7	NA	TGTGCCAGCAGCTCTACCTACGGCGGGCAGTACTTC	CASSSTYGGQYF
NA	TRBV6-1	TRBJ1-6	NA	TGTGCCAGCAGTGAAGCGAGGGTAGAACGTTCACCCCTCCACTTT	CASSEARVERSPLHF
NA	TRBV6-4	TRBJ1-1	TRBD1	TGTGCCAGCAGCGCCGGGACAGTGGCTTTCTTT	CASSAGTVAFF
few	TRBV5-4	TRBJ1-4	TRBD1	TGTGCCAGCAGCTACGGACAGGGCGGTAATGAAAAACTGTTTTTT	CASSYGQGGNEKLFF
NA	TRBV25-1	TRBJ2-5	NA	TGTGCCAGCAGTTCCCGAACAGGGATCCAAGAGACCCAGTACTTC	CASSSRTGIQETQYF
few	TRBV3-1/TRBV3-2	TRBJ2-7	NA	TGTGCCAGCAGCCATACCTCCGGGACATTGCCCTACGAGCAGTACTTC	CASSHTSGTLPYEQYF
NA	TRBV11-2	TRBJ2-5	NA	TGTGCCAGCAGCCCCGCGGGATCTCAAGAGACCCAGTACTTC	CASSPAGSQETQYF
few	TRBV6-5	TRBJ2-5	NA	TGTGCCAGCACCAGGCAGGGGAGTTGGCAGACCCAGTACTTC	CASTRQGSWQTQYF